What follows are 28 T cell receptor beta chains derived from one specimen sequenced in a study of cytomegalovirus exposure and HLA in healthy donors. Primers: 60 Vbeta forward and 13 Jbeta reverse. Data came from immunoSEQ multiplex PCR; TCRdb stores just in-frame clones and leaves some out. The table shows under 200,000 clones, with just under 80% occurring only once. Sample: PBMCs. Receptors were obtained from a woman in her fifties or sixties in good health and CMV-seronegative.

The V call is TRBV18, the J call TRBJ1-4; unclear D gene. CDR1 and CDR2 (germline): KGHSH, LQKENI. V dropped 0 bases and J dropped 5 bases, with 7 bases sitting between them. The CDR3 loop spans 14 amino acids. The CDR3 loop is CASSPPDLNEKLFF. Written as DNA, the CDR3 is TGTGCCAGCTCACCACCGGACTTAAATGAAAAACTGTTTTTT.

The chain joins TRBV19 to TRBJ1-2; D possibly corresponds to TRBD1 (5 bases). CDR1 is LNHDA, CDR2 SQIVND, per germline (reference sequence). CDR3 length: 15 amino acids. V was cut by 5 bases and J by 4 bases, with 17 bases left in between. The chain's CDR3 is CASSPVGGTAYGYTF. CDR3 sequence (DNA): TGTGCCAGTAGTCCAGTGGGGGGAACAGCCTATGGCTACACCTTC.

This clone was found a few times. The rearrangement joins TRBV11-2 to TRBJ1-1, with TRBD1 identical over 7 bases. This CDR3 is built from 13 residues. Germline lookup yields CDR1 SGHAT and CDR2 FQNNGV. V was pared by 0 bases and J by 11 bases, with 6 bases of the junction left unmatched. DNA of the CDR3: TGTGCCAGCAGCTTAGAGGCGGGACAGAGGGCTTTCTTT. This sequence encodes CASSLEAGQRAFF.

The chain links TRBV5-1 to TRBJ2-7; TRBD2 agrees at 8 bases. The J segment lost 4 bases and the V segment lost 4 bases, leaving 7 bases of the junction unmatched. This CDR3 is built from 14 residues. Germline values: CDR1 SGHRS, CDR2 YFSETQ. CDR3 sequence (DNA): TGCGCCAGCAGCGCCCGGGAGGGCCCGTACGAGCAGTACTTC. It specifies CASSAREGPYEQYF.

The CDR3 is CASSLALQGATEAFF. The CDR3 region has the DNA TGTGCCAGCAGCTTAGCGCTTCAGGGGGCAACTGAAGCTTTCTTT. The chain employs TRBV7-8 and TRBJ1-1; 8 nucleotides agree with TRBD1. There are 15 residues in the CDR3. CDR1 SGHVS and CDR2 FQNEAQ come from the germline V gene. V dropped 0 bases and J dropped 5; count of bases not matched to a gene: 5.

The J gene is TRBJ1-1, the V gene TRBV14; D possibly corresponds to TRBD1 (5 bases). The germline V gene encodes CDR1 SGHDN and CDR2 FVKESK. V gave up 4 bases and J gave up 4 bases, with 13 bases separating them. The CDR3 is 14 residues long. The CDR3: CASSPGGFGTEAFF. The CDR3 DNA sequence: TGTGCCAGCAGCCCCGGGGGGTTCGGCACTGAAGCTTTCTTT.

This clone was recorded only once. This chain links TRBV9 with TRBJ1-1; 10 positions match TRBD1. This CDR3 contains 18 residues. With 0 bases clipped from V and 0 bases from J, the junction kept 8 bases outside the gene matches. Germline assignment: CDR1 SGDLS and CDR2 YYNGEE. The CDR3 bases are TGTGCCAGCAGCGTAGAACCGACAGGGGGCCCAATGAACACTGAAGCTTTCTTT. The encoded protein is CASSVEPTGGPMNTEAFF.

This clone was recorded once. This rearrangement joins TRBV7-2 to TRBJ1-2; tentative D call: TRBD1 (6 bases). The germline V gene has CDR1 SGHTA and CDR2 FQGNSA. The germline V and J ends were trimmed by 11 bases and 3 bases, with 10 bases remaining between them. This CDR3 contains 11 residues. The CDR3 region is CAEDSYYGYTF. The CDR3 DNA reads TGTGCCGAGGACAGCTACTATGGCTACACCTTC.

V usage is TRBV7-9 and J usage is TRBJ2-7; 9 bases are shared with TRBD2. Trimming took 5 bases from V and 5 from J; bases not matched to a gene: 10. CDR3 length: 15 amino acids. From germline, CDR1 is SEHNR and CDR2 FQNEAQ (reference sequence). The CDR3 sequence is CASSVNSGRINEQYF. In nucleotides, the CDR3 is TGTGCCAGCAGCGTCAATAGCGGGAGAATCAACGAGCAGTACTTC.

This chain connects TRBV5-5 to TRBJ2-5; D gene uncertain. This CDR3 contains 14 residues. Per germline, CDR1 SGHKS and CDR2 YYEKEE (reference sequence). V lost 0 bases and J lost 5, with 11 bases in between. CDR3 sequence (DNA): TGTGCCAGCAGCTTGGGGGCGCCCGTTGAGACCCAGTACTTC. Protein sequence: CASSLGAPVETQYF.

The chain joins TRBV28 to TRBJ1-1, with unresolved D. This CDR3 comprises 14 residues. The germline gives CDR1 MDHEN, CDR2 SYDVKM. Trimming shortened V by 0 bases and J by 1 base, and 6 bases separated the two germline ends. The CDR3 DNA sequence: TGTGCCAGCAGTTTATGGAGGCAGAACACTGAAGCTTTCTTT. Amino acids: CASSLWRQNTEAFF.

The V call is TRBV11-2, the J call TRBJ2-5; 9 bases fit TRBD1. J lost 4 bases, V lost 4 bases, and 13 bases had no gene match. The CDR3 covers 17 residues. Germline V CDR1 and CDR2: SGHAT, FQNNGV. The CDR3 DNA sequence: TGTGCCAGCAGCTCCCGTCCGGGACAGGGTGTAGGAGAGACCCAGTACTTC. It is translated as CASSSRPGQGVGETQYF.

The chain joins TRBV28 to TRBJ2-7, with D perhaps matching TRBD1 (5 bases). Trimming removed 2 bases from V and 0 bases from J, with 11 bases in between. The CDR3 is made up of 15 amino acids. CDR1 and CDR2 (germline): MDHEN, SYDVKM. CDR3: CASSLPGFPSYEQYF. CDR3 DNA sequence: TGTGCCAGCAGTTTACCAGGGTTTCCCTCCTACGAGCAGTACTTC.

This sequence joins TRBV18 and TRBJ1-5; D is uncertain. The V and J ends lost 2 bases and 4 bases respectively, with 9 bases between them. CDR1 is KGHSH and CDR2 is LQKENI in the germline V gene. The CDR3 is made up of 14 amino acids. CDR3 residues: CASSPTDTNQPQHF. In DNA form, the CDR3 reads TGTGCCAGCTCACCAACCGACACTAATCAGCCCCAGCATTTT. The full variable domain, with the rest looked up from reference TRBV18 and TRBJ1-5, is NAGVMQNPRHLVRRRGQEARLRCSPMKGHSHVYWYRQLPEEGLKFMVYLQKENIIDESGMPKERFSAEFPKEGPSILRIQQVVRGDSAAYFCASSPTDTNQPQHFGDGTRLSIL.

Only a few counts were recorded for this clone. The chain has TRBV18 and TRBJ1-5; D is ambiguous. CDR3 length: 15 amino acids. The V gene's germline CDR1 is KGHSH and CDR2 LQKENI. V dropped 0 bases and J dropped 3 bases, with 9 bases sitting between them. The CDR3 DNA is TGTGCCAGCTCACCACCGCAGGTTCCCAATCAGCCCCAGCATTTT. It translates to CASSPPQVPNQPQHF.

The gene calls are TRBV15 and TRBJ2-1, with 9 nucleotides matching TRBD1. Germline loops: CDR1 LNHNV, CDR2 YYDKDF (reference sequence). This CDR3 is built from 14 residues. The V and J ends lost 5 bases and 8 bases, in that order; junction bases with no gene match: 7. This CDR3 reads CATSSGTGRDEQFF. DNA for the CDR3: TGTGCCACCAGCTCCGGGACAGGGAGAGATGAGCAGTTCTTC.

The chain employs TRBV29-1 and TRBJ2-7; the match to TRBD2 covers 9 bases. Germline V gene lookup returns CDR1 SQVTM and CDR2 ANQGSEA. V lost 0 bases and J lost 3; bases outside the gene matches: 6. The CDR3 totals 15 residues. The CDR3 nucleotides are TGCAGCGTTGAAGAGACTAGCGGACCAAACTACGAGCAGTACTTC. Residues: CSVEETSGPNYEQYF.

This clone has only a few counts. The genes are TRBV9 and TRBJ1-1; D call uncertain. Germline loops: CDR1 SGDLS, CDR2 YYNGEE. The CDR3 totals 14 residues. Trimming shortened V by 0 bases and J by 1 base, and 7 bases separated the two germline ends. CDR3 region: CASSVGQTNTEAFF. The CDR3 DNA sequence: TGTGCCAGCAGCGTAGGACAAACGAACACTGAAGCTTTCTTT. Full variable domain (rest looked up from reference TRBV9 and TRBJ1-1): DSGVTQTPKHLITATGQRVTLRCSPRSGDLSVYWYQQSLDQGLQFLIQYYNGEERAKGNILERFSAQQFPDLHSELNLSSLELGDSALYFCASSVGQTNTEAFFGQGTRLTVV.

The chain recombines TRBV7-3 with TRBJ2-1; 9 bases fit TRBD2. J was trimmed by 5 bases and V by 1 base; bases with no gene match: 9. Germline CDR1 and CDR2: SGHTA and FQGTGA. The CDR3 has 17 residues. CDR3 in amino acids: CASSLIPTSGFNNEQFF. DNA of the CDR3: TGTGCCAGCAGCTTAATACCCACTAGCGGGTTCAACAATGAGCAGTTCTTC. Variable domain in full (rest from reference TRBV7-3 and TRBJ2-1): GAGVSQTPSNKVTEKGKYVELRCDPISGHTALYWYRQSLGQGPEFLIYFQGTGAADDSGLPNDRFFAVRPEGSVSTLKIQRTERGDSAVYLCASSLIPTSGFNNEQFFGPGTRLTVL.

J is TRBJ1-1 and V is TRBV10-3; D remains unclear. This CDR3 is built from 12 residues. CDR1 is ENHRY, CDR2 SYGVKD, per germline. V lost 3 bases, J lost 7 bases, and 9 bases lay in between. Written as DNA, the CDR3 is TGTGCCATCAGTGACAGGCCGCTTGAAGCTTTCTTT. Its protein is CAISDRPLEAFF.

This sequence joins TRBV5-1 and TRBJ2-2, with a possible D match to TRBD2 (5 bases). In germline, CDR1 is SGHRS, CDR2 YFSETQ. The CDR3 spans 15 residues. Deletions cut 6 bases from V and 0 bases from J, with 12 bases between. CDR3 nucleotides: TGCGCCAGCAACCGCGGGTTCGCGAACACCGGGGAGCTGTTTTTT. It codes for CASNRGFANTGELFF. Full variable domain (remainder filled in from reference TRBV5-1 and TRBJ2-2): KAGVTQTPRYLIKTRGQQVTLSCSPISGHRSVSWYQQTPGQGLQFLFEYFSETQRNKGNFPGRFSGRQFSNSRSEMNVSTLELGDSALYLCASNRGFANTGELFFGEGSRLTVL.

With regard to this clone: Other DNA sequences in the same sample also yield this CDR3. The CDR3 reads CASSLSGTQYF. As DNA, the CDR3 is TGTGCCAGCAGTTTGAGCGGGACCCAGTACTTC. The V gene is TRBV27, the J gene TRBJ2-5, with D tentatively TRBD2 (5 bases). CDR1 and CDR2 (germline): MNHEY, SMNVEV (reference sequence). The CDR3 length is 11 residues. The V gene lost 3 bases and the J gene lost 7 bases, with 6 bases spanning the gap.

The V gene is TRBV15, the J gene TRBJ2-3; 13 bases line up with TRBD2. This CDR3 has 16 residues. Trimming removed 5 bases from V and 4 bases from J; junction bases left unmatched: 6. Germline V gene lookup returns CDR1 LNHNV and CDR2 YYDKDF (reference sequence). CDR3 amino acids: CATSLRTSGSADTQYF. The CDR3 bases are TGTGCCACCAGCCTGCGGACTAGCGGGAGTGCAGATACGCAGTATTTT.

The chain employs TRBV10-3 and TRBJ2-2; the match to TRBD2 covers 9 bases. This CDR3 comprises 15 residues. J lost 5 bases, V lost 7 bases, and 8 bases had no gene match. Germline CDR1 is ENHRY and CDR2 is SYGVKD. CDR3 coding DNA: TGTGCCATCACAGAAAGCGGGAGGTTGACCGGGGAGCTGTTTTTT. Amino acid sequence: CAITESGRLTGELFF.

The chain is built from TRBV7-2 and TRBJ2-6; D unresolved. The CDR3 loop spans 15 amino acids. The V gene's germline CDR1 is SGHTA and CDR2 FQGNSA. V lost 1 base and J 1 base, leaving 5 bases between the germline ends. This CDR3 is CASSLDISGANVLTF. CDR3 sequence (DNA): TGTGCCAGCAGCTTAGATATTTCTGGGGCCAACGTCCTGACTTTC.

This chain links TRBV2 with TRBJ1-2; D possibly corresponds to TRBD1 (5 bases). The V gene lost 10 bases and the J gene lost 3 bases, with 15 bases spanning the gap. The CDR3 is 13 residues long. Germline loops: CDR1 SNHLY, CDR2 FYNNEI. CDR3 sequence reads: CATSVVGDYGYTF. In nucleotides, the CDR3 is TGTGCCACCTCCGTGGTAGGGGACTATGGCTACACCTTC.

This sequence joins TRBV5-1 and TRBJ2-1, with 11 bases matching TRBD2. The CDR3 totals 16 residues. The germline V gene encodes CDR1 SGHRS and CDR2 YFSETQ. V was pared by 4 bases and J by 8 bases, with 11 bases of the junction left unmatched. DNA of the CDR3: TGCGCCAGCAGCGACGTAGCGGGGGGGCCGTATCATGAGCAGTTCTTC. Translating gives CASSDVAGGPYHEQFF.

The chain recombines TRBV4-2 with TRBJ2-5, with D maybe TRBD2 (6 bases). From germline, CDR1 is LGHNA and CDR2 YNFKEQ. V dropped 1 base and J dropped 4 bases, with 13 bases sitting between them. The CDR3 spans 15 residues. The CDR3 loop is CASSQVGGSPETQYF. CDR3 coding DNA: TGTGCCAGCAGCCAAGTTGGAGGGTCCCCAGAGACCCAGTACTTC.